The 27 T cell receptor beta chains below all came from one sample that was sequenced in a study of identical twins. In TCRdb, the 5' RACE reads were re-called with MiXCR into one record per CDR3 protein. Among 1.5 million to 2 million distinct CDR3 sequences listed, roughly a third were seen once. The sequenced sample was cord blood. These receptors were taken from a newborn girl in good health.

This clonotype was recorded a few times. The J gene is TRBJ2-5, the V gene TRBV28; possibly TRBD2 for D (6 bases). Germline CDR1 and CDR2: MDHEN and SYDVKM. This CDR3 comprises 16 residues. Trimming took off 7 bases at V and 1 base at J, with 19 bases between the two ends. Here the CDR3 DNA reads TGTGCCAGCACCTCTATTGGGCGGGGTCCCCAAGAGACCCAGTACTTC. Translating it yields CASTSIGRGPQETQYF.

The CDR3 DNA is TGTGCCAGCAGCTTAGACGGGAGGGCCCCAGATACGCAGTATTTT. Amino acids: CASSLDGRAPDTQYF. The gene calls are TRBV7-2 and TRBJ2-3; 8 positions agree with TRBD2. There are 15 residues in the CDR3. Germline CDR1 is SGHTA and CDR2 is FQGNSA. Germline trimming cut 1 base from V and 4 bases from J; bases unmatched to any gene: 4.

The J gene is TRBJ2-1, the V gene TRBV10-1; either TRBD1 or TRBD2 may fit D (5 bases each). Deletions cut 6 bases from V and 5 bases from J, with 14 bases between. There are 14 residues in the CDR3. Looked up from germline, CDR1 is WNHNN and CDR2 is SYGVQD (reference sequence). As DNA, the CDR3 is TGCGCCAGCAGACAAACCGGGGCAGACAATGAGCAGTTCTTC. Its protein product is CASRQTGADNEQFF.

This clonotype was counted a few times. The CDR3: CSLRRRVGQETQYF. CDR3 nucleotide sequence: TGCAGTCTACGTCGAAGGGTGGGACAAGAGACCCAGTACTTC. This chain uses TRBV20-1 with TRBJ2-5; D gene unclear. The V and J ends lost 8 bases and 2 bases respectively, with 18 bases between them. CDR3 length equals 14 residues. The germline gives CDR1 DFQATT, CDR2 SNEGSKA (reference sequence).

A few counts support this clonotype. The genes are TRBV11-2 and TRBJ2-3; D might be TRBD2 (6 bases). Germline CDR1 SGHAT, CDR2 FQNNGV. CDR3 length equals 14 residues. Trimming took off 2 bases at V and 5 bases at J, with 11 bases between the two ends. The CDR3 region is CASSLFRERDTQYF. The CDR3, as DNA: TGTGCCAGCAGCTTATTCCGGGAGCGAGATACGCAGTATTTT.

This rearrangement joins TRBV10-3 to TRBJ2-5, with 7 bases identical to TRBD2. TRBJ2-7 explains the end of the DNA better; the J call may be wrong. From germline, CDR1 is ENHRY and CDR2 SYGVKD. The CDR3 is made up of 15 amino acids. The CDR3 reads CAISDSGLTGLEQYF. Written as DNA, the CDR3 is TGTGCCATCAGTGATTCGGGACTAACGGGGCTCGAGCAGTACTTC.

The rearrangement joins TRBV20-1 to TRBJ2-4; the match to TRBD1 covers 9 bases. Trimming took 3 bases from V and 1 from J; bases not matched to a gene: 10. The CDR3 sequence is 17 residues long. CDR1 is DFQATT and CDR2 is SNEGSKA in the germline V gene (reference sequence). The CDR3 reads CSARTDRGRGAKNIQYF. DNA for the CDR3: TGCAGTGCTAGGACGGACAGGGGCCGCGGGGCCAAAAACATTCAGTACTTC.

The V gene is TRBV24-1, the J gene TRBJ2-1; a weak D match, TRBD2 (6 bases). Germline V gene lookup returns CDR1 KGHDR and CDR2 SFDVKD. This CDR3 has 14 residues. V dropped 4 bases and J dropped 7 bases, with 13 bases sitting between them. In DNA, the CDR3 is TGTGCCACCAGTGACCTGGGACTCCCTAATGAGCAGTTCTTC. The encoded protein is CATSDLGLPNEQFF.

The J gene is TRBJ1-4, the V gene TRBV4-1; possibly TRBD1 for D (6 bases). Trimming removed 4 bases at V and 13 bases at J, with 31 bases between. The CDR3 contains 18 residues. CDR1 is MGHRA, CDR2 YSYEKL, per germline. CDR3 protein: CASSPPHRQRGGRDTLFF. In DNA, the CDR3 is TGCGCCAGCAGCCCCCCTCACCGACAGAGGGGTGGTCGGGACACACTGTTTTTT.

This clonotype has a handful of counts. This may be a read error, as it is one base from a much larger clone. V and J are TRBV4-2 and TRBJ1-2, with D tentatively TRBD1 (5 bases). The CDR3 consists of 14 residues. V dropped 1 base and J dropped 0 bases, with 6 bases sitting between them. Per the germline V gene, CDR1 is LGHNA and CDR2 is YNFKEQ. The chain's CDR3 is CASSQVTANYGYTF. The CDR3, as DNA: TGTGCCAGCAGCCAAGTGACAGCTAACTATGGCTACACCTTC.

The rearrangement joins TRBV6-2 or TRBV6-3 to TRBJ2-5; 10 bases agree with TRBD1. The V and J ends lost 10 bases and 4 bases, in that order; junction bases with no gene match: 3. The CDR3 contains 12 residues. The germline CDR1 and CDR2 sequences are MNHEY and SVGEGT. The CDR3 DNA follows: TGTGCCATCGGGACAGGGGCAGAGACCCAGTACTTC. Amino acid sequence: CAIGTGAETQYF.

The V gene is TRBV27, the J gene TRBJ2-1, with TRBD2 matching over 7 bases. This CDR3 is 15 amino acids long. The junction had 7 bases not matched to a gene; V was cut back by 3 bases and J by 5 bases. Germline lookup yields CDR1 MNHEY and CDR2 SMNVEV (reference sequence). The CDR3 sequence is CASSLTSRRDNEQFF. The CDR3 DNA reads TGTGCCAGCAGTTTGACTAGCAGGAGGGACAATGAGCAGTTCTTC.

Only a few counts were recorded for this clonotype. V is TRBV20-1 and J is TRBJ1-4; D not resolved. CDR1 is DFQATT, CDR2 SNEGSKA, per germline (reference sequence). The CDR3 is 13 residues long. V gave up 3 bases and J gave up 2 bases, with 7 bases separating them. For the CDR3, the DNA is TGCAGTGCTAGCCGGCCGACTAATGAAAAACTGTTTTTT. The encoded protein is CSASRPTNEKLFF.

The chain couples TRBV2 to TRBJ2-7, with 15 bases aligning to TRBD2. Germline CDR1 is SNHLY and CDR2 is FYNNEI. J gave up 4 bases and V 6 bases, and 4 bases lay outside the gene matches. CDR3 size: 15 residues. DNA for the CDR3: TGTGCCAGCAGGGCCGGGACTAGCGGGAGGTACGAGCAGTACTTC. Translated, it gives CASRAGTSGRYEQYF.

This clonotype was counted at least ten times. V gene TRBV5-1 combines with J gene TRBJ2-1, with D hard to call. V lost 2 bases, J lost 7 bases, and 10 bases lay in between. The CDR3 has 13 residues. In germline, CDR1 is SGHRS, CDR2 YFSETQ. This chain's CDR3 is CASSFRSANEQFF. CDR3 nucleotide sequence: TGCGCCAGCAGCTTCCGCTCCGCGAATGAGCAGTTCTTC.

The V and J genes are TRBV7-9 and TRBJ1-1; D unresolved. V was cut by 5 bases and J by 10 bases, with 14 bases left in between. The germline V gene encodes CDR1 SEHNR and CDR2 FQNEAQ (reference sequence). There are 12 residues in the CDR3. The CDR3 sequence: CASSPEVRGAFF. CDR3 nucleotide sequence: TGTGCCAGCAGCCCAGAGGTCCGGGGAGCTTTCTTT.

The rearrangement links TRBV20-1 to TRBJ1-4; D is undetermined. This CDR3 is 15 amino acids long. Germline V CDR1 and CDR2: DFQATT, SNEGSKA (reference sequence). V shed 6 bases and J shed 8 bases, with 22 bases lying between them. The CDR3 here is CSAQAPPTAWEKLFF. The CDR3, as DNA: TGCAGTGCCCAAGCCCCCCCGACGGCTTGGGAAAAACTGTTTTTT.

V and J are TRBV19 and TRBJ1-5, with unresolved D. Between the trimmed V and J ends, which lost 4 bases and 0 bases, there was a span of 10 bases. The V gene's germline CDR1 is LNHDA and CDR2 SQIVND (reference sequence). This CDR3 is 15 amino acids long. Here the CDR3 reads CASSSYVNSNQPQHF. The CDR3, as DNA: TGTGCCAGTAGTAGCTACGTGAATAGCAATCAGCCCCAGCATTTT.

CDR3 region: CASSMRQVPKREALETQYF. The CDR3 DNA sequence: TGTGCCAGCAGCATGCGACAGGTTCCTAAGCGGGAGGCATTAGAGACCCAGTACTTC. The chain links TRBV7-9 to TRBJ2-5; 9 nucleotides line up with TRBD2. The V gene's germline CDR1 is SEHNR and CDR2 FQNEAQ (reference sequence). V was clipped by 5 bases and J by 4 bases; unmatched bases: 20. The CDR3 covers 19 residues.

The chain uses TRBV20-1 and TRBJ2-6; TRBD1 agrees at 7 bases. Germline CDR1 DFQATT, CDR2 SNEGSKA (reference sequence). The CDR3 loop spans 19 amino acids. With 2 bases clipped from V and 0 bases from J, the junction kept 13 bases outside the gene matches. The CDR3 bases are TGCAGTGCTAGATCTCTCGGGACAGCCCCCCACTCTGGGGCCAACGTCCTGACTTTC. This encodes CSARSLGTAPHSGANVLTF.

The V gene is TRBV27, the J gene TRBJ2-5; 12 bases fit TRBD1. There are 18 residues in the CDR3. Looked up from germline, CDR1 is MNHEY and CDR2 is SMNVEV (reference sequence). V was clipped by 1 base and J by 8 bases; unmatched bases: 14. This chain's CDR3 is CASSLWGQGAQNGGTQYF. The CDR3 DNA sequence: TGTGCCAGCAGTTTATGGGGACAGGGGGCTCAAAATGGGGGAACCCAGTACTTC.

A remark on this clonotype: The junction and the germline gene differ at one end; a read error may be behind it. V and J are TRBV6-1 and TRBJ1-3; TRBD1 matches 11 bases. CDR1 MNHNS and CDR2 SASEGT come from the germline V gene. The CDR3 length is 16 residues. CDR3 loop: CAGSVGQGASGNTIYF. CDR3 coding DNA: TGTGCCGGCAGTGTCGGACAGGGGGCGTCTGGAAACACCATATATTTT.

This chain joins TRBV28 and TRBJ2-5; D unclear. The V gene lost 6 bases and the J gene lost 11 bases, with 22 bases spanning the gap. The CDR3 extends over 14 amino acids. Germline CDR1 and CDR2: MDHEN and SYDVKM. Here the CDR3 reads CASRRAGTYNEQYF. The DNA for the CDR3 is TGTGCCAGCAGGCGTGCAGGAACCTACAATGAGCAGTACTTC.

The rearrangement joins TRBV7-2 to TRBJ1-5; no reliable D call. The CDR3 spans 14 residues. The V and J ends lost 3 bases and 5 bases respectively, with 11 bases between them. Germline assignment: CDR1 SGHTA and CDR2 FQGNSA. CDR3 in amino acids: CASSLLDWHQPQHF. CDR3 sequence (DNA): TGTGCCAGCAGCTTGCTTGACTGGCATCAGCCCCAGCATTTT.

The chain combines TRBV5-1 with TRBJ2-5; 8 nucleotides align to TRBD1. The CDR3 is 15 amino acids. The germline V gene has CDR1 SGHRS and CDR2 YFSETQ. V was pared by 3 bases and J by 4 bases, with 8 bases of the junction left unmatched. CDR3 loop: CASSSGQGRRETQYF. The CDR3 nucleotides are TGCGCCAGCAGCTCCGGACAGGGCCGAAGAGAGACCCAGTACTTC.

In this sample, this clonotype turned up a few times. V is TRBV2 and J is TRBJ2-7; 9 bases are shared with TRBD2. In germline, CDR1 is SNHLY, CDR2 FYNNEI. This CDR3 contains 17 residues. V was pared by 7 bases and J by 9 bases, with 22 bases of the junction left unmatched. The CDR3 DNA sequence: TGTGCCAGCACGAGACTAGCGGTATCCTCTACGAGCCGGGGGCAGTACTTC. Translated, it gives CASTRLAVSSTSRGQYF.

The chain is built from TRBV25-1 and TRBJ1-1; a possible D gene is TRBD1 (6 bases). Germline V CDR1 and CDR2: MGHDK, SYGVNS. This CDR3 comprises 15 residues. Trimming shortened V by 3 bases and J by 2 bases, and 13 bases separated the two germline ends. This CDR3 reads CASSDRTAVNTEAFF. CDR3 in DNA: TGTGCCAGCAGTGACCGGACAGCAGTTAACACTGAAGCTTTCTTT.